The T cell receptor beta chain under discussion was sequenced for a study of blood T cells in healthy people across ages. Across the study: The capture of about one barcoded beta molecule per two T cells was achieved by template switching. Study-level findings and limits: There was a strong correlation between TCR beta diversity and naive T cell percentage. Possibly, changes in expanded clonotypes were confounded because donor CMV status was unknown.

Combining a sample-barcoded 5' primer with a J-beta primer mix, a second PCR ran for 7 to 11 cycles. MiXCR, applied by TCRdb to the 5' RACE reads, yields one record per CDR3 protein. The sample lists about 1.1 million distinct CDR3 sequences; roughly two fifths were seen once. In the case of this clonotype: The antigen remains unidentified.

The V gene's germline CDR1 is MNHEY and CDR2 SVGAGI. V was shortened by 10 bases and J by 0 bases, with 13 bases between the two germline ends. The length of the CDR3 is 15 residues. The study drew donors from healthy Caucasian individuals in Russia aged 6 to 90. The clonotype originates from a man aged 18 to 29 in good health. Sequenced material: blood. This chain joins TRBV6-5 and TRBJ2-6, with D unclear. The CDR3 protein is CATIREVSGANVLTF. As DNA, the CDR3 is TGTGCCACTATAAGGGAAGTCTCTGGGGCCAACGTCCTGACTTTC.